The clone carrying this TCR beta chain turned up a few times. Its antigen is currently unknown. The read ends 3 residues early relative to the CDR3; the germline J gene fills the gap. This specimen belongs to a study of T cell clonality in common variable immunodeficiency. Study-level results: Common variable immunodeficiency TCR beta sequences reportedly had fewer deletions and N-nucleotide insertions.

The protocol was immunoSEQ multiplex PCR, while the TCRdb copy is restricted to in-frame clones and leaves out a portion. The profile covers 25,000 to 35,000 clones, none occurring a single time. Germline V gene data show CDR1 as LNHDA and CDR2 as SQIVND (reference sequence). Trimming removed 5 bases at V and 0 bases at J, with 12 bases between. This CDR3 contains 15 residues. This TCR came from a human donor with common variable immunodeficiency. Material: peripheral blood mononuclear cells. The rearrangement links TRBV19 to TRBJ2-3, with D perhaps matching TRBD2 (5 bases). CDR3 DNA, as far as it was read: TGTGCCAGTAGTGCGGGCGAGGGAAGCACAGATACG. Translating gives CASSAGEGSTDT. The full-length CDR3 reads as CASSAGEGSTDTQYF.